Each of the 14 T cell receptor beta chains below was sequenced from the same sample in a study of control samples from healthy donors and cancer patients. Data came from immunoSEQ multiplex PCR; TCRdb stores just in-frame clones and leaves some out. The sample contains 85,000 to 100,000 clones, more than 80% of which appear only once. Specimen: blood. The receptors were sampled from a man aged 18 to 30 in good health.

The CDR3 DNA reads TGTGCCAGCACCCTACGATGGGGGGATTGGGGTGAAGCTTTCTTT. It codes for CASTLRWGDWGEAFF. The V gene is TRBV5-6, the J gene TRBJ1-1; tentatively, D is TRBD1 (5 bases). The germline V and J ends were trimmed by 6 bases and 7 bases, with 22 bases remaining between them. Germline CDR1 SGHDT, CDR2 YYEEEE. CDR3 length: 15 residues.

The chain combines TRBV11-3 with TRBJ1-2; D unclear. CDR1 is SGHNT, CDR2 YENEEA, per germline. The CDR3 contains 12 residues. Trimming left V 5 bases short and J 4 bases short, with 8 bases between. The CDR3 spells CASSTDVYGYTF. The DNA for the CDR3 is TGTGCCAGCAGCACGGACGTCTATGGCTACACCTTC.

The chain is built from TRBV27 and TRBJ1-1; D uncertain. The CDR3 consists of 15 residues. CDR1 and CDR2 (germline): MNHEY, SMNVEV (reference sequence). V was shortened by 6 bases and J by 2 bases, with 16 bases between the two germline ends. The CDR3: CASSFSGYLNTEAFF. CDR3 nucleotide sequence: TGTGCCAGCAGCTTTTCTGGGTACCTCAACACTGAAGCTTTCTTT.

The genes are TRBV7-9 and TRBJ1-1; D may be TRBD1 (6 bases). The CDR3 sequence is 14 residues long. CDR1 is SEHNR, CDR2 FQNEAQ, per germline (reference sequence). V lost 6 bases and J lost 2, with 13 bases in between. The CDR3 bases are TGTGCCAGCAGGAGGGCAGGGGCAAACACTGAAGCTTTCTTT. It yields the protein CASRRAGANTEAFF.

The CDR3 DNA reads as TGTGCCAGCAGCTCCCCCTTCCGGAATAGCGGGAGGCAAGAGACCCAGTACTTC. Its protein product is CASSSPFRNSGRQETQYF. V is TRBV7-2 and J is TRBJ2-5; TRBD2 matches 10 bases. Germline CDR1 and CDR2: SGHTA and FQGNSA. CDR3 length: 18 amino acids. The ends lost 4 bases at V and 2 bases at J; junction bases unmatched: 13.

This sequence joins TRBV9 and TRBJ2-7; 12 bases match TRBD2. With V trimmed by 0 bases and J by 7 bases, 8 bases remained unmatched. The CDR3 extends over 16 amino acids. CDR1 SGDLS and CDR2 YYNGEE come from the germline V gene. The DNA for the CDR3 is TGTGCCAGCAGCGTAGCGACTAGCGGGAGACTAGGAGAGCAGTACTTC. Translating it yields CASSVATSGRLGEQYF. Supplemented by reference TRBV9 and TRBJ2-7, the full variable domain reads DSGVTQTPKHLITATGQRVTLRCSPRSGDLSVYWYQQSLDQGLQFLIQYYNGEERAKGNILERFSAQQFPDLHSELNLSSLELGDSALYFCASSVATSGRLGEQYFGPGTRLTVT.

CDR3 DNA sequence: TGTGCCAGCAGCCTAGGGCTAGCGGGAGGGGCGAACACCGGGGAGCTGTTTTTT. Its translation: CASSLGLAGGANTGELFF. V is TRBV7-8 and J is TRBJ2-2; the match to TRBD2 covers 12 bases. Germline CDR1 SGHVS, CDR2 FQNEAQ. The CDR3 covers 18 residues. V trimming: 5 bases; J trimming: 0 bases; junction bases outside the gene matches: 7.

This clone was seen only once. The chain carries TRBV5-1 and TRBJ1-3; no reliable D call. V lost 0 bases and J lost 0, with 7 bases in between. Germline V gene lookup returns CDR1 SGHRS and CDR2 YFSETQ. CDR3 length: 15 amino acids. CDR3: CASSLDGSSGNTIYF. CDR3 DNA sequence: TGCGCCAGCAGCTTGGATGGGAGCTCTGGAAACACCATATATTTT.

This sequence joins TRBV11-3 and TRBJ2-7, with D possibly being TRBD1 (6 bases). CDR3 length: 18 amino acids. Germline values: CDR1 SGHNT, CDR2 YENEEA. Trimming stripped 5 bases from V and 4 bases from J, with 27 bases between. CDR3 nucleotides: TGTGCCAGCAGCCCGAAGCTAGGGGGAGAGATCCCTTTTTACGAGCAGTACTTC. It translates to CASSPKLGGEIPFYEQYF.

The chain is built from TRBV6-2 or TRBV6-3 and TRBJ2-3; D is possibly TRBD2 (6 bases). This CDR3 has 15 amino acids. Germline V gives CDR1 MNHEY, CDR2 SVGEGT. V was shortened by 6 bases and J by 2 bases, with 15 bases between the two germline ends. In nucleotides, the CDR3 is TGTGCCAGCAGCTATGGCGCGGGGTCCACAGATACGCAGTATTTT. It translates to CASSYGAGSTDTQYF.

This chain links TRBV19 with TRBJ1-1, with 7 bases fitting TRBD1. V was pared by 4 bases and J by 4 bases, with 24 bases of the junction left unmatched. This CDR3 has 20 amino acids. The V gene's germline CDR1 is LNHDA and CDR2 SQIVND (reference sequence). The CDR3, as DNA: TGTGCCAGTAGTAGCAGTCTATGGGACAGAGATCTCGGGCGGAGCACTGAAGCTTTCTTT. Translating it yields CASSSSLWDRDLGRSTEAFF. The whole variable domain, remainder taken from reference TRBV19 and TRBJ1-1, is DGGITQSPKYLFRKEGQNVTLSCEQNLNHDAMYWYRQDPGQGLRLIYYSQIVNDFQKGDIAEGYSVSREKKESFPLTVTSAQKNPTAFYLCASSSSLWDRDLGRSTEAFFGQGTRLTVV.

The gene calls are TRBV5-5 and TRBJ2-7, with a possible D match to TRBD1 (6 bases). In germline, CDR1 is SGHKS, CDR2 YYEKEE (reference sequence). This CDR3 has 14 amino acids. V shed 1 base and J shed 3 bases, with 11 bases lying between them. The CDR3 sequence is CASSLRTADYEQYF. For the CDR3, the DNA is TGTGCCAGCAGCTTGCGGACAGCGGACTACGAGCAGTACTTC.

The chain carries TRBV19 and TRBJ1-5, with D unresolved. CDR1 is LNHDA, CDR2 SQIVND, per germline (reference sequence). Trimming stripped 6 bases from V and 3 bases from J, with 9 bases between. The CDR3 contains 13 residues. In DNA, the CDR3 is TGTGCCAGTAGCCAAGTACTCAATCAGCCCCAGCATTTT. It specifies CASSQVLNQPQHF. Looking up the rest from reference TRBV19 and TRBJ1-5 gives the full variable domain: DGGITQSPKYLFRKEGQNVTLSCEQNLNHDAMYWYRQDPGQGLRLIYYSQIVNDFQKGDIAEGYSVSREKKESFPLTVTSAQKNPTAFYLCASSQVLNQPQHFGDGTRLSIL.

The chain carries TRBV24-1 and TRBJ2-1; D call uncertain. Germline V gene data show CDR1 as KGHDR and CDR2 as SFDVKD. This CDR3 comprises 14 residues. V was clipped by 4 bases and J by 5 bases, with 11 bases between them. The CDR3 reads CATSDTIHDNEQFF. The CDR3, as DNA: TGTGCCACCAGTGACACAATTCACGACAATGAGCAGTTCTTC.